This TCR beta chain was observed in a study of T-cell memory formation after mild COVID-19. Whole-study results and caveats: Clones that contracted from day 15 to 85 were balanced CD4/CD8, while later expanders leaned CD4+. Contracting CD4+ clones lay largely in CM and EM, with CD8+ ones residing in EMRA.

The CDR3 runs 13 residues. V lost 8 bases and J 3 bases, leaving 16 bases between the germline ends. CDR1 is SQVTM and CDR2 is ANQGSEA in the germline V gene. Concerning this clonotype: Its antigen is currently unknown.

TCRdb re-called the 5' RACE reads with MiXCR, one entry per CDR3 protein. The sample carries about 290,000 distinct CDR3 sequences, approximately 16% recorded once. The sequence was obtained from a young man who had mild COVID-19 (a few samples of this study predate the infection). Cell type and time point are not known. V is TRBV29-1 and J is TRBJ1-2; TRBD1 is a possible D gene (5 bases). Specimen: PBMCs or a T cell subset sorted from them (not recorded which). The CDR3 DNA is TGCAGCATCCGCCCGGGGGAACACTATGGCTACACCTTC. Translation gives CSIRPGEHYGYTF.